The 8 T cell receptor beta chains given below trace back to one sample, sequenced in a study of response to subunit inactivated influenza vaccine. TCRdb reprocessed the RT-PCR reads via MiXCR and lists one record per CDR3 protein. The sample lists 650,000 to 700,000 distinct CDR3 sequences; approximately 14% were seen once. The sample in question was PBMCs from blood, obtained 11 to 12 days after vaccination. The receptor set was obtained from a man aged 45-65 years who received an inactivated influenza vaccine.

This clonotype showed up just a few times. The gene calls are TRBV7-9 and TRBJ1-6; D remains unclear. The CDR3 length is 12 residues. Germline V gives CDR1 SEHNR, CDR2 FQNEAQ (reference sequence). Trimming removed 5 bases at V and 10 bases at J, with 9 bases between. The CDR3 region is CASSRGRSPLHF. CDR3 sequence (DNA): TGTGCCAGCAGCCGAGGCAGGTCACCCCTCCACTTT.

This clonotype was counted many times. The genes are TRBV5-4 and TRBJ2-3, with D hard to call. V was trimmed by 4 bases and J by 6 bases, leaving 12 bases between them. CDR1 is SGHNT, CDR2 YYREEE, per germline (reference sequence). The CDR3 is 13 amino acids. Here the CDR3 reads CASSPRRTDTQYF. CDR3 DNA: TGTGCCAGCAGCCCTCGGCGGACGGATACGCAGTATTTT.

The chain carries TRBV3-1 and TRBJ2-1, with D unresolved. There are 16 residues in the CDR3. Germline V gene data show CDR1 as LGHDT and CDR2 as YNNKEL (reference sequence). Trimming shortened V by 0 bases and J by 0 bases, and 9 bases separated the two germline ends. The CDR3 region has the DNA TGTGCCAGCAGCCAAGATACAGCAGTCTCCTACAATGAGCAGTTCTTC. Its protein is CASSQDTAVSYNEQFF.

The chain joins TRBV12-3 or TRBV12-4 to TRBJ1-2; 11 nucleotides match TRBD1. The ends lost 6 bases at V and 2 bases at J; junction bases unmatched: 8. CDR3 length: 16 amino acids. The CDR3, as DNA: TGTGCCAGCAGACCCGGGACAGGGGGAGGAAACTATGGCTACACCTTC. Amino acid sequence: CASRPGTGGGNYGYTF.

The J gene is TRBJ2-7, the V gene TRBV7-9; tentatively, D is TRBD1 or TRBD2 (5 bases each). V lost 5 bases and J lost 2, with 13 bases in between. CDR3 size: 14 residues. Germline lookup yields CDR1 SEHNR and CDR2 FQNEAQ (reference sequence). The CDR3 sequence: CASSPHGTAYEQYF. In DNA form, the CDR3 reads TGTGCCAGCAGCCCCCACGGGACGGCCTACGAGCAGTACTTC.

V usage is TRBV12-3 or TRBV12-4 and J usage is TRBJ1-4; no reliable D call. CDR3 length equals 14 residues. The V and J ends lost 5 bases and 8 bases respectively, with 15 bases between them. The CDR3 spells CASSQQVPGEKLFF. The DNA of the CDR3 is TGTGCCAGCAGTCAGCAGGTTCCGGGGGAAAAACTGTTTTTT.

This sequence joins TRBV7-9 and TRBJ2-7; D is tentatively TRBD1 or TRBD2 (5 bases each). Germline-derived CDR1 and CDR2 are SEHNR and FQNEAQ (reference sequence). The CDR3 is made up of 16 amino acids. The V gene lost 0 bases and the J gene lost 3 bases, with 15 bases spanning the gap. As DNA, the CDR3 is TGTGCCAGCAGCTTAGCGTTGGGACGGCACCTCTACGAGCAGTACTTC. Translation: CASSLALGRHLYEQYF.

The chain couples TRBV7-9 to TRBJ2-7; a possible D gene is TRBD1 (6 bases). The CDR3 spans 16 residues. Trimming removed 2 bases at V and 0 bases at J, with 14 bases between. Germline V gives CDR1 SEHNR, CDR2 FQNEAQ (reference sequence). CDR3 region: CASSLYKGTLSYEQYF. CDR3 sequence (DNA): TGTGCCAGCAGCTTATACAAAGGGACACTCTCCTACGAGCAGTACTTC.